This paragraph reports one T cell receptor (beta chain). What it recognizes is unknown. It was at deep level that the assay was run. Sequenced by immunoSEQ multiplex PCR; TCRdb stores in-frame clones only, minus some. The table has about 490,000 clones, around 78% seen once. The entry originates in a study of shared clonotypes between healthy human individuals. Study conclusions and caveats: In having few donors, the study represented limited genetic and exposure-history diversity.

The clonotype comes from a middle-aged woman in good health. Some clones in this sample may be carry-over from other donors' samples. Sequencing used PBMCs.

DNA of the CDR3: TGTGCCAGCAGCTACGGACTAGCGGATTACTACGAGCAGTACTTC. Translation: CASSYGLADYYEQYF. V usage is TRBV13 and J usage is TRBJ2-7; the match to TRBD2 covers 10 bases. CDR1 is PRHDT, CDR2 FYEKMQ, per germline (reference sequence). J gave up 3 bases and V 4 bases, and 6 bases lay outside the gene matches. This CDR3 spans 15 amino acids.